The 20 T cell receptor beta chains presented below share a single source sample, sequenced in a study of blood T cell repertoires in COVID-19. Method: immunoSEQ multiplex PCR; TCRdb's copy keeps in-frame clones and lacks some. Of roughly 200,000 clones detected, 90% appear once; the ten largest clones hold approximately 0.64%. Sequencing was done on a sample of peripheral blood. Every receptor here comes from a man between 50 and 59 years old with acute or convalescent COVID-19.

The V and J genes are TRBV15 and TRBJ2-7; 7 bases fit TRBD1. Losses at the gene ends were 1 base for V and 7 bases for J; bases not matched to a gene: 7. This CDR3 contains 14 residues. CDR1 LNHNV and CDR2 YYDKDF come from the germline V gene (reference sequence). In DNA form, the CDR3 reads TGTGCCACCAGCAGAGCTTACAGGGGTGGGGAGCAGTACTTC. Translated, it gives CATSRAYRGGEQYF.

This rearrangement joins TRBV6-2 or TRBV6-3 to TRBJ1-5; TRBD1 aligns across 11 bases. The CDR3 totals 15 residues. After removal of 5 bases from V and 6 bases from J, the junction contained 6 bases not matched to a gene. Germline CDR1 is MNHEY and CDR2 is SVGEGT. The CDR3 region has the DNA TGTGCCAGCAGTCTGGACAGGGGGCTTGGTCAGCCCCAGCATTTT. Encoded protein: CASSLDRGLGQPQHF.

This clone has only one observation. The J gene is TRBJ2-2, the V gene TRBV5-4; 8 positions agree with TRBD2. Germline CDR1 SGHNT, CDR2 YYREEE (reference sequence). With V trimmed by 10 bases and J by 6 bases, 11 bases remained unmatched. This CDR3 is built from 14 residues. The CDR3 region is CAARVGAGAGELFF. The CDR3 nucleotides read TGTGCCGCCAGAGTGGGAGCGGGGGCCGGGGAGCTGTTTTTT.

J is TRBJ1-1 and V is TRBV5-4; 12 bases map to TRBD1. The CDR3 has 18 residues. Germline-derived CDR1 and CDR2 are SGHNT and YYREEE (reference sequence). V lost 1 base to trimming and J lost 1 base; unmatched junction nucleotides: 8. CDR3 nucleotides: TGTGCCAGCAGCTTGTACCAGGGACAGGGGGCGAGGAACACTGAAGCTTTCTTT. This codes for CASSLYQGQGARNTEAFF.

The chain joins TRBV10-3 to TRBJ2-3; 9 positions agree with TRBD1. The J segment lost 0 bases and the V segment lost 11 bases, leaving 15 bases of the junction unmatched. This CDR3 is built from 17 residues. Germline CDR1 is ENHRY and CDR2 is SYGVKD. The CDR3 loop is CAPYSPTGTGSTDTQYF. The CDR3 DNA reads TGTGCCCCATACTCCCCGACCGGGACAGGGAGCACAGATACGCAGTATTTT.

This clone was observed once. The V gene is TRBV14, the J gene TRBJ2-1; 9 bases agree with TRBD2. V was clipped by 4 bases and J by 1 base; unmatched bases: 17. Looked up from germline, CDR1 is SGHDN and CDR2 is FVKESK. This CDR3 region has 20 residues. Here the CDR3 reads CASSPRGGLAVRRSYNEQFF. DNA for the CDR3: TGTGCCAGCAGCCCGCGAGGGGGACTAGCCGTGAGGAGATCCTACAATGAGCAGTTCTTC.

This chain joins TRBV30 and TRBJ2-6; D unclear. This CDR3 has 15 amino acids. The germline gives CDR1 GTSNPN, CDR2 SVGIG (reference sequence). V lost 0 bases and J 1 base, leaving 7 bases between the germline ends. CDR3 protein: CAWSVHLSGANVLTF. CDR3 bases: TGTGCCTGGAGTGTACATTTGTCTGGGGCCAACGTCCTGACTTTC.

J is TRBJ2-1 and V is TRBV6-1; 15 positions agree with TRBD2. The CDR3 consists of 18 residues. Germline values: CDR1 MNHNS, CDR2 SASEGT. V lost 3 bases and J lost 8; bases outside the gene matches: 11. The CDR3 spells CASSERGLAGGPRHEQFF. The CDR3 nucleotides are TGTGCCAGCAGTGAGAGAGGACTAGCGGGGGGGCCTAGGCATGAGCAGTTCTTC.

The chain joins TRBV5-1 to TRBJ1-2, with 8 bases lining up with TRBD1. The CDR3 sequence is 15 residues long. Trimming at V came to 3 bases and at J to 4 bases, leaving 8 bases not matched to a gene. Germline CDR1 and CDR2: SGHRS and YFSETQ. CDR3 amino acids: CASSSGTGTSYGYTF. The DNA of the CDR3 is TGCGCCAGCAGCTCCGGGACAGGTACCTCCTATGGCTACACCTTC.

This chain connects TRBV28 to TRBJ1-1, with D possibly being TRBD1 (5 bases). Per the germline V gene, CDR1 is MDHEN and CDR2 is SYDVKM. V gave up 8 bases and J gave up 8 bases, with 24 bases separating them. The CDR3 spans 15 residues. The CDR3 here is CASLPWEGRSMEAFF. DNA for the CDR3: TGTGCCAGCTTACCCTGGGAGGGGAGGTCTATGGAAGCTTTCTTT.

The chain couples TRBV5-4 to TRBJ2-7; 9 bases map to TRBD1. V gave up 0 bases and J gave up 7 bases; unmatched junction bases: 8. Per germline, CDR1 SGHNT and CDR2 YYREEE (reference sequence). The CDR3 consists of 15 residues. CDR3 nucleotide sequence: TGTGCCAGCAGCTTGGGTCTACAGGGGGCTGGGGAGCAGTACTTC. This gives the protein CASSLGLQGAGEQYF.

This clone was recorded a few times. This chain uses TRBV3-1 (or the pseudogene TRBV3-2) with TRBJ2-1; TRBD1 might be the D (5 bases). This CDR3 spans 15 amino acids. Germline lookup yields CDR1 LGHDT and CDR2 YNNKEL (reference sequence). V shed 0 bases and J shed 6 bases, with 12 bases lying between them. The CDR3 region has the DNA TGTGCCAGCAGCCAAGAGGGGCAAGAAGCCAATGAGCAGTTCTTC. Translation gives CASSQEGQEANEQFF.

The chain is built from TRBV28 and TRBJ2-5; 8 positions agree with TRBD2. CDR1 and CDR2 from the germline V gene are MDHEN and SYDVKM. With V trimmed by 9 bases and J by 2 bases, 5 bases remained unmatched. The CDR3 extends over 13 amino acids. The CDR3, as DNA: TGTGCCAGTTTAGCGGGAATTCAAGAGACCCAGTACTTC. Amino acid sequence: CASLAGIQETQYF.

This chain's CDR3 is CASSLSSVPQPGQGSVYGYTF. DNA for the CDR3: TGTGCCAGCAGTTTATCTTCGGTGCCTCAACCGGGACAGGGAAGTGTGTATGGCTACACCTTC. The gene calls are TRBV27 and TRBJ1-2, with 9 bases fitting TRBD1. J was trimmed by 5 bases and V by 0 bases; bases with no gene match: 22. The CDR3 loop spans 21 amino acids. Germline CDR1 reads MNHEY; CDR2 reads SMNVEV (reference sequence).

Here the CDR3 DNA reads TGTGCCAGCAGGCGGGACAGGGGTTCCTACGAGCAGTACTTC. Translating it yields CASRRDRGSYEQYF. This chain joins TRBV5-4 and TRBJ2-7; 10 positions match TRBD1. This CDR3 has 14 amino acids. CDR1 and CDR2 (germline): SGHNT, YYREEE (reference sequence). V gave up 5 bases and J gave up 1 base; unmatched junction bases: 3.

The CDR3 nucleotides are TGTGCCAGCTCACCAAGGACAGGGGATAATTCACCCCTCCACTTT. Translated: CASSPRTGDNSPLHF. The gene calls are TRBV18 and TRBJ1-6; 9 bases fit TRBD1. V was pared by 2 bases and J by 5 bases, with 1 base of the junction left unmatched. The CDR3 contains 15 residues. The germline V gene encodes CDR1 KGHSH and CDR2 LQKENI.

V and J are TRBV19 and TRBJ2-7; perhaps TRBD1 as D (6 bases). The CDR3 is 13 residues long. Germline CDR1 reads LNHDA; CDR2 reads SQIVND (reference sequence). V lost 4 bases, J lost 6 bases, and 13 bases lay in between. The CDR3 protein is CASSRTGRSEQYV. In DNA, the CDR3 is TGTGCCAGTAGTAGAACAGGGAGATCCGAGCAGTACGTC.

The CDR3 DNA is TGCGCCAGCAGCCAAGATACGGTTGAAGCTTTCTTT. This encodes CASSQDTVEAFF. V gene TRBV4-1 combines with J gene TRBJ1-1; D is unresolved. The V gene's germline CDR1 is MGHRA and CDR2 YSYEKL. V was pared by 0 bases and J by 7 bases, with 6 bases between. The CDR3 is 12 amino acids.

The chain has TRBV7-2 and TRBJ2-5; TRBD2 matches at 8 bases. V dropped 5 bases and J dropped 4; count of bases not matched to a gene: 9. Germline assignment: CDR1 SGHTA and CDR2 FQGNSA. The length of the CDR3 is 15 residues. CDR3 coding DNA: TGTGCCAGCAGCCTAGGCGGGGGGAACGGAGAGACCCAGTACTTC. Translation: CASSLGGGNGETQYF. The full variable domain, its missing parts supplied by reference TRBV7-2 and TRBJ2-5, is GAGVSQSPSNKVTEKGKDVELRCDPISGHTALYWYRQSLGQGLEFLIYFQGNSAPDKSGLPSDRFSAERTGGSVSTLTIQRTQQEDSAVYLCASSLGGGNGETQYFGPGTRLLVL.

The J gene is TRBJ2-5, the V gene TRBV28; 7 nucleotides line up with TRBD1. Germline V lookup: CDR1 MDHEN, CDR2 SYDVKM. V was clipped by 10 bases and J by 7 bases; unmatched bases: 9. The CDR3 length is 12 residues. CDR3 in DNA: TGTGCCACCGAACAGGGGTTCAGGACCCAGTACTTC. Encoded protein: CATEQGFRTQYF.